The clone carrying this T cell receptor (beta chain) appeared once. The data were obtained in a study of chemoradiotherapy in HPV16-positive cancers. Clones were read by immunoSEQ multiplex PCR, and TCRdb kept only the in-frame ones, dropping some. This sample carries over 10,000 clones, about 88% of them seen once, and the ten largest clones take more than 5.5%. V was pared by 4 bases and J by 1 base, with 5 bases of the junction left unmatched. The CDR3 is made up of 15 amino acids. Germline V gene sequence: CDR1 SGHRS, CDR2 YFSETQ. This material consisted of blood, taken from a patient who underwent chemoradiotherapy. The TCR originated in a human donor with HPV-associated anogenital cancer. V gene TRBV5-1 combines with J gene TRBJ1-1; the match to TRBD1 covers 9 bases. The chain's CDR3 is CASSRDRAENTEAFF. In nucleotides, the CDR3 is TGCGCCAGCAGCAGGGACAGGGCAGAGAACACTGAAGCTTTCTTT.